This T cell receptor beta chain was profiled in a study of T cell responses to AZD1222 COVID-19 vaccine. Study-wide points: Donors were chiefly white British, with a greater number of females, and clonal diversity was perhaps underestimated. Spike regions recognized by vaccine-associated CD4 TCRs spanned the protein, led by 160-218 and 743-854. Baseline serology detected seropositivity in only a handful of AZD1222 recipients.

The assay was immunoSEQ multiplex PCR, and TCRdb's table has in-frame clones only and misses some. The table includes over 65,000 clones, roughly 90% detected once. V lost 4 bases and J 0 bases, leaving 16 bases between the germline ends. CDR1 and CDR2 (germline): MNHNS, SASEGT. This CDR3 has 17 amino acids. To note about this clone: The antigen remains unidentified.

Pooled samples include second doses given at about 4 or 12 weeks. The sequence came from an adult who received the AZD1222 COVID-19 vaccine. The specimen was peripheral blood, collected 28 days after the second AZD1222 dose. V usage is TRBV6-1 and J usage is TRBJ2-1; the D gene is possibly TRBD1 (5 bases). CDR3 protein: CASSADSPWGSYNEQFF. CDR3 DNA sequence: TGTGCCAGCAGTGCCGACAGTCCATGGGGCTCCTACAATGAGCAGTTCTTC.